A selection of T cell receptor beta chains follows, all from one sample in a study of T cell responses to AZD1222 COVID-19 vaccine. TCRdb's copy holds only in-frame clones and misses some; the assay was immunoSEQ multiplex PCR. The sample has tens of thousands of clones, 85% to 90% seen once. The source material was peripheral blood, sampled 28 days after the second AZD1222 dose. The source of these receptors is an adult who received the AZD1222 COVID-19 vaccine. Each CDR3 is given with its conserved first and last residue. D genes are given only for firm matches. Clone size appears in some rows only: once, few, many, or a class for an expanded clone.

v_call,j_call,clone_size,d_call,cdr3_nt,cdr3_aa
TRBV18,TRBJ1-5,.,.,TGTGCCAGCTCACCGACGGTACCTTCTAGCAATCAGCCCCAGCATTTT,CASSPTVPSSNQPQHF
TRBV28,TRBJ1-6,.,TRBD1,TGTGCCAGCAGACGGACAGGGGTTTCACCCCTCCACTTT,CASRRTGVSPLHF
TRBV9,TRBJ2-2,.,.,TGTGCCAGCAGCGCAGAGGGCTTCGGGGGGCGGACCGGGGAGCTGTTTTTT,CASSAEGFGGRTGELFF
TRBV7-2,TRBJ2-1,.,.,TGTGCCAGCAGCCCGCACGATGAGCAGTTCTTC,CASSPHDEQFF
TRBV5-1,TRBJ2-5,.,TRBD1,TGCGCCAGCAGCTTGGAGCAGGGGGCAGGAGAGACCCAGTACTTC,CASSLEQGAGETQYF
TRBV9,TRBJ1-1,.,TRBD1,TGTGCCAGCAGCGCCCTACAGGGGGGGAACACTGAAGCTTTCTTT,CASSALQGGNTEAFF
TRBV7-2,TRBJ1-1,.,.,TGTGCCAGCAGCCGCCGCCAGGGTCTTGGCACTGAAGCTTTCTTT,CASSRRQGLGTEAFF
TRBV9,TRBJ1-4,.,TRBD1,TGTGCCAGCAGCTTCCGGGACAGGGGGGAAAAACTGTTTTTT,CASSFRDRGEKLFF
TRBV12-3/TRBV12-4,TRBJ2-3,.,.,TGTGCCAGCAGTTTCCAGCCATGGGATACGCAGTATTTT,CASSFQPWDTQYF
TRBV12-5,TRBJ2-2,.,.,TGTGCTAGTGGTTTATTCCCCGGGAACACCGGGGAGCTGTTTTTT,CASGLFPGNTGELFF
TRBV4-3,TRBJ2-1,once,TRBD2,TGCGCCAGCAGCCAAGAGGCGGGGGGAACCTACAATGAGCAGTTCTTC,CASSQEAGGTYNEQFF
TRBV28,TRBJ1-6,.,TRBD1,TGTGCCAGCAGTGACAATACAGGGGATAATTCACCCCTCCACTTT,CASSDNTGDNSPLHF
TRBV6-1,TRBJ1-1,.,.,TGTGCCAGCAGTGATAGTTGGGGCACTGAAGCTTTCTTT,CASSDSWGTEAFF
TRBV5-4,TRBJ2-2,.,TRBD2,TGTGCCAGCAGCTCCGGGACTAGCAGGGCCGGGGAGCTGTTTTTT,CASSSGTSRAGELFF
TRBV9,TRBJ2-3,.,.,TGTGCCAGCAGCGTAGATTTCCGACTCACAGATACGCAGTATTTT,CASSVDFRLTDTQYF
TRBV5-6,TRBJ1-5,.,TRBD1,TGTGCCAGCAGCGGGGGACAGGGTACGAATCAGCCCCAGCATTTT,CASSGGQGTNQPQHF
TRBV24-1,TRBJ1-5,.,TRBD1,TGTGCCACCAGTGACCCGGGACAGGGTCCTTATCAGCCCCAGCATTTT,CATSDPGQGPYQPQHF
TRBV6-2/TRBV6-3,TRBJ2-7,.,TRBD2,TGTGCCAGCAGTTCCGACTCGACTAGCGGGGGAGTAAGATACGAGCAGTACTTC,CASSSDSTSGGVRYEQYF
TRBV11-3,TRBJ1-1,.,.,TGTGCCAGCAGCGGGCCTAGGGCGGCCACTGAAGCTTTCTTT,CASSGPRAATEAFF
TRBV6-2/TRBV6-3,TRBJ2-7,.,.,TGTGCCAGCAGTTTCGGAGTCTACGAGCAGTACTTC,CASSFGVYEQYF
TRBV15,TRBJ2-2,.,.,TGTGCCACCAGCATCTCAATCCTACAGGGTTGGTCCGGGGAGCTGTTTTTT,CATSISILQGWSGELFF
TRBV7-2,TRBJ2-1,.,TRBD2,TGTGCCAGCAGCTTAACCCATAGGAGGCTAGCGGGGGGCGACCTACAGCAGTTCTTC,CASSLTHRRLAGGDLQQFF
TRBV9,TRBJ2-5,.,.,TGTGCCAGCAGCGTAGGAGCGACATTAGAGACCCAGTACTTC,CASSVGATLETQYF
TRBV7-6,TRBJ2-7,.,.,TGTGCCAGCAGCGGGGGGACATGGGACGGGGAGCAGTACTTC,CASSGGTWDGEQYF
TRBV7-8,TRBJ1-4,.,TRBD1,TGTGCCAGCAGCTTTCCGACAGGGATGGGTGAAAAACTGTTTTTT,CASSFPTGMGEKLFF
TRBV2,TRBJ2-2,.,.,TGTGCCAGCAGTGAAGCCAGGGGTAAAGCCGGGGAGCTGTTTTTT,CASSEARGKAGELFF